Below are 6 T cell receptor beta chains sequenced from a single sample in a study of shared clonotypes between healthy human individuals. Data came from immunoSEQ multiplex PCR; TCRdb stores just in-frame clones and leaves some out. This sample carries 2 million to 2.5 million clones, approximately 93% of them seen once, and the ten largest clones take 0.39%. Source material: naive CD4+ T cells from PBMCs. Subset noted: CD45RA+ positively selected. These receptors came from a man younger than 30 in good health. Some clones in this sample may be carry-over from other donors' samples.

The chain is built from TRBV19 and TRBJ2-2; TRBD1 matches at 12 bases. Unmatched junction bases numbered 4, after V lost 1 base and J lost 7 bases. Germline assignment: CDR1 LNHDA and CDR2 SQIVND (reference sequence). The CDR3 contains 16 residues. For the CDR3, the DNA is TGTGCCAGTAGTATAGTGGGACAGGGGGCCTTCGGGGAGCTGTTTTTT. It is translated as CASSIVGQGAFGELFF.

The rearrangement joins TRBV4-2 to TRBJ2-3; D remains ambiguous. The CDR3 consists of 17 residues. Trimming left V 1 base short and J 2 bases short, with 16 bases between. CDR1 and CDR2 from the germline V gene are LGHNA and YNFKEQ. The chain's CDR3 is CASSQARPRTITDTQYF. The CDR3 bases are TGTGCCAGCAGCCAAGCGCGTCCAAGGACGATCACAGATACGCAGTATTTT.

This clone was picked up one time. J is TRBJ1-5 and V is TRBV11-3; TRBD1 might be the D (5 bases). The CDR3 spans 16 residues. Germline V lookup: CDR1 SGHNT, CDR2 YENEEA. V was pared by 1 base and J by 10 bases, with 20 bases between. CDR3 nucleotides: TGTGCCAGCAGCTTAGGGTCGGAGACCTTCCAGGGACCCCAGCATTTT. Translated: CASSLGSETFQGPQHF.

This rearrangement joins TRBV27 to TRBJ2-2, with D maybe TRBD2 (5 bases). V lost 10 bases and J 1 base, leaving 13 bases between the germline ends. The CDR3 covers 14 residues. CDR1 MNHEY and CDR2 SMNVEV come from the germline V gene (reference sequence). In DNA form, the CDR3 reads TGTGCCAACGAAAGCGGAGGGAACACCGGGGAGCTGTTTTTT. The encoded protein is CANESGGNTGELFF.

With respect to this clone: Other DNA sequences of this sample code for an identical CDR3. The chain is built from TRBV27 and TRBJ1-3; a weak D match, TRBD1 (5 bases). Trimming cost V 5 bases and J 0 bases, with 14 bases left between them. The CDR3 has 16 residues. Germline V lookup: CDR1 MNHEY, CDR2 SMNVEV (reference sequence). The CDR3 protein is CASSQGPTLSGNTIYF. CDR3 in DNA: TGTGCCAGCAGTCAGGGTCCTACACTCTCTGGAAACACCATATATTTT.

Details on this clone: The junction departs from germline at one end; a sequencing error may be responsible. The same CDR3 can be traced to other DNA sequences in this sample. The CDR3 DNA reads as TGCGCCAGCAGCTCAGCCCCCAACAGGGGGCGGAACTACGAGCAATACTTC. Its protein is CASSSAPNRGRNYEQYF. This sequence joins TRBV5-1 and TRBJ2-7; TRBD1 aligns across 9 bases. Germline values: CDR1 SGHRS, CDR2 YFSETQ. CDR3 length equals 17 residues.